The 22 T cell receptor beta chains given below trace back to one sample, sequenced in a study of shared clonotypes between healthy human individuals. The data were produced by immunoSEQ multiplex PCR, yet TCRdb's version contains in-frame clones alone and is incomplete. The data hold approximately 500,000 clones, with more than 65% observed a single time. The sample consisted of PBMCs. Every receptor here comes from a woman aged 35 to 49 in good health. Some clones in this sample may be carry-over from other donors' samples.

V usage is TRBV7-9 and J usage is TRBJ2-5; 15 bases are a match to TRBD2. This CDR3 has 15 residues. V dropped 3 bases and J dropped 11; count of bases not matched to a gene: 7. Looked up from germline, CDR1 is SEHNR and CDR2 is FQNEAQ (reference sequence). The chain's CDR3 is CASSFPGLAGGEQYF. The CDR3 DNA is TGTGCCAGCAGCTTCCCGGGACTAGCGGGAGGTGAGCAGTACTTC.

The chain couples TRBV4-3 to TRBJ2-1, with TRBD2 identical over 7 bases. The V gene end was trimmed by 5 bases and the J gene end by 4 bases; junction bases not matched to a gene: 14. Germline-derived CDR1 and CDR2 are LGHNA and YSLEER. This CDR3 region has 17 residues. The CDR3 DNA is TGCGCCAGCAGCTTCCTGGGGGGGAGACGGAAATACAATGAGCAGTTCTTC. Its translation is CASSFLGGRRKYNEQFF.

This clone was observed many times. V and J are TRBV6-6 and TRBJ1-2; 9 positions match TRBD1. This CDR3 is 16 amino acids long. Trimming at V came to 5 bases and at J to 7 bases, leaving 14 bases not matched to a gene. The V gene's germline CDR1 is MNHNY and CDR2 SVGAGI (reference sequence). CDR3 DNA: TGTGCCAGCAGTCCAAACCACCCGGGACAGGGACCTGGCTACACCTTC. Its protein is CASSPNHPGQGPGYTF.

The DNA of the CDR3 is TGCGCCAGCAGCTTGGCCGGCGCCAGGGGGGAGACCCAGTACTTC. It is translated as CASSLAGARGETQYF. This chain joins TRBV5-1 and TRBJ2-5; the match to TRBD1 covers 7 bases. Germline CDR1 SGHRS, CDR2 YFSETQ. The CDR3 sequence is 15 residues long. The trim removed 0 bases at V and 5 bases at J, leaving 7 bases unmatched.

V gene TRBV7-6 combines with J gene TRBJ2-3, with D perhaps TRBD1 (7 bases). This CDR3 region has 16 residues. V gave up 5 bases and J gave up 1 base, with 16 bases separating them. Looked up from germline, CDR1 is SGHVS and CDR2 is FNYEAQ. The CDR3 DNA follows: TGTGCCAGCAGCCCACGGAGGGGGCGGGGCACAGATACGCAGTATTTT. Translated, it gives CASSPRRGRGTDTQYF.

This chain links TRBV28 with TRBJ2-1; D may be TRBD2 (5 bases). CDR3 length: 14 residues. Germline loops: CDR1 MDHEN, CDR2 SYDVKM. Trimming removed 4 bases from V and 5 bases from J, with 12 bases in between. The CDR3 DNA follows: TGTGCCAGCAGTTGGGGTTGGCGGGACAATGAGCAGTTCTTC. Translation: CASSWGWRDNEQFF.

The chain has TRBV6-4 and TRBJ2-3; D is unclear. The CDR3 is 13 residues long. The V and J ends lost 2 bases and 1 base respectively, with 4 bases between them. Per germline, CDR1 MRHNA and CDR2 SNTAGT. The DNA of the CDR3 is TGTGCCAGCAGTGACGGTGGCACAGATACGCAGTATTTT. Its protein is CASSDGGTDTQYF.

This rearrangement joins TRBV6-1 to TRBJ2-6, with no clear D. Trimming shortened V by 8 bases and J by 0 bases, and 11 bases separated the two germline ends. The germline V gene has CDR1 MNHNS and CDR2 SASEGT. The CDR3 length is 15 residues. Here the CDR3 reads CASGTASSGANVLTF. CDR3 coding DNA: TGTGCCAGCGGTACAGCGAGCTCTGGGGCCAACGTCCTGACTTTC.

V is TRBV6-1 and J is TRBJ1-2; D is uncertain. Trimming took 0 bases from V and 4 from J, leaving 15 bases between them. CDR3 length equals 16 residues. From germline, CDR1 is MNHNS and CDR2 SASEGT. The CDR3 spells CASSEAHSEDPYGYTF. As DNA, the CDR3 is TGTGCCAGCAGTGAAGCCCATTCAGAGGATCCCTATGGCTACACCTTC.

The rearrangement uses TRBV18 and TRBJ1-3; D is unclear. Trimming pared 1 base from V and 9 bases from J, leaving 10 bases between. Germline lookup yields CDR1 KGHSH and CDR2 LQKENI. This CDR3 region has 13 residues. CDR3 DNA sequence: TGTGCCAGCTCACCACGGCACCGTACCACCATATATTTT. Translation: CASSPRHRTTIYF. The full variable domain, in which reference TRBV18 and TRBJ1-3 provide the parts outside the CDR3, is NAGVMQNPRHLVRRRGQEARLRCSPMKGHSHVYWYRQLPEEGLKFMVYLQKENIIDESGMPKERFSAEFPKEGPSILRIQQVVRGDSAAYFCASSPRHRTTIYFGEGSWLTVV.

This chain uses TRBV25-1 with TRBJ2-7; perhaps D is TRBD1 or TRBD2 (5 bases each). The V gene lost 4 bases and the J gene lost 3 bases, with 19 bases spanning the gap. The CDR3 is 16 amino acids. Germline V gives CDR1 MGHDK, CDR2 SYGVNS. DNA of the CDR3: TGTGCCAGCAGTGGTTTCTCCGGGACCGAAGACTACGAGCAGTACTTC. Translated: CASSGFSGTEDYEQYF.

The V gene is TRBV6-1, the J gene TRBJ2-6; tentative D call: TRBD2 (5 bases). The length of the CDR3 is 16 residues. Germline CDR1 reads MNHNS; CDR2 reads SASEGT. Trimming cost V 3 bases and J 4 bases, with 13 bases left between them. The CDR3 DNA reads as TGTGCCAGCAGTGACCCCCTAGCAGACGGGGCCAACGTCCTGACTTTC. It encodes CASSDPLADGANVLTF.

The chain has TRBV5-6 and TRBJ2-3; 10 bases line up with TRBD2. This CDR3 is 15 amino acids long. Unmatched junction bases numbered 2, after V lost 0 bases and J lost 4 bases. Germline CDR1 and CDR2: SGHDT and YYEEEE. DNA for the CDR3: TGTGCCAGCAGCTTGGTTAGCGGGAGGTCAGATACGCAGTATTTT. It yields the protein CASSLVSGRSDTQYF. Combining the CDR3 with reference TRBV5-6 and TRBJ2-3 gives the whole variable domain DAGVTQSPTHLIKTRGQQVTLRCSPKSGHDTVSWYQQALGQGPQFIFQYYEEEERQRGNFPDRFSGHQFPNYSSELNVNALLLGDSALYLCASSLVSGRSDTQYFGPGTRLTVL.

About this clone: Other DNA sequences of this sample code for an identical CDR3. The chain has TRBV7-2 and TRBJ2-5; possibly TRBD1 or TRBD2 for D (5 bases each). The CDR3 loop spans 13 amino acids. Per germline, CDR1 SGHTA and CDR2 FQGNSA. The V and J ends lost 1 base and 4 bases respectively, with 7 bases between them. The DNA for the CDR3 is TGTGCCAGCAGCTTAGTTGGGGGAGAGACCCAGTACTTC. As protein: CASSLVGGETQYF. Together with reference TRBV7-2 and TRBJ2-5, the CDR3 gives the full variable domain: GAGVSQSPSNKVTEKGKDVELRCDPISGHTALYWYRQSLGQGLEFLIYFQGNSAPDKSGLPSDRFSAERTGGSVSTLTIQRTQQEDSAVYLCASSLVGGETQYFGPGTRLLVL.

CDR3 nucleotide sequence: TGTGCCAGCAGTTTACGGGGACCCGCTCGAACTGAAGCTTTCTTT. Its translation is CASSLRGPARTEAFF. The J gene is TRBJ1-1, the V gene TRBV27; weak D call: TRBD1 (5 bases). The CDR3 contains 15 residues. V lost 2 bases to trimming and J lost 5 bases, with 15 bases between them. Germline values: CDR1 MNHEY, CDR2 SMNVEV (reference sequence).

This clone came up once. Written as DNA, the CDR3 is TGTGCCAGCAGCGTAGAGGCTAGCTCATACAATGAGCAGTTCTTC. It translates to CASSVEASSYNEQFF. The chain combines TRBV9 with TRBJ2-1; D may be TRBD2 (5 bases). There are 15 residues in the CDR3. Germline assignment: CDR1 SGDLS and CDR2 YYNGEE. V lost 0 bases, J lost 4 bases, and 11 bases lay in between.

CDR3 in amino acids: CASSYTHRDTQYF. Written as DNA, the CDR3 is TGTGCCAGCAGTTACACCCACCGAGATACGCAGTATTTT. The rearrangement links TRBV6-5 to TRBJ2-3, with D unclear. The CDR3 is 13 residues long. V shed 2 bases and J shed 5 bases, with 8 bases lying between them. Germline CDR1 MNHEY, CDR2 SVGAGI.

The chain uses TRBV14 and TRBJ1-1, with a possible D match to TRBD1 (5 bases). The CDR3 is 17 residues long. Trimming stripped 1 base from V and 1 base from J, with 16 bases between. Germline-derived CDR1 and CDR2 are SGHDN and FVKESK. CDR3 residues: CASSQGNPGRRNTEAFF. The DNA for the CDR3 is TGTGCCAGCAGCCAAGGGAACCCGGGACGGAGGAACACTGAAGCTTTCTTT.

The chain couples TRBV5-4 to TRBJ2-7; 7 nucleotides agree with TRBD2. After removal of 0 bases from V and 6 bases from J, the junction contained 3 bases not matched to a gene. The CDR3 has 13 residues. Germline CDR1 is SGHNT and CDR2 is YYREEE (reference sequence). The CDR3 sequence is CASSLGREGEQYF. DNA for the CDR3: TGTGCCAGCAGCTTGGGCAGGGAGGGCGAGCAGTACTTC.

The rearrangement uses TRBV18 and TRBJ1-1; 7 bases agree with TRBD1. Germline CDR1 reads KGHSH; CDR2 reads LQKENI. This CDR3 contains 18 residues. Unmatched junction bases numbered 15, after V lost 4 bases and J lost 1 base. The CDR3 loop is CASSHSSRTGSENTEAFF. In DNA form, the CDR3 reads TGTGCCAGCTCACATTCTAGCCGGACAGGTTCAGAGAACACTGAAGCTTTCTTT.

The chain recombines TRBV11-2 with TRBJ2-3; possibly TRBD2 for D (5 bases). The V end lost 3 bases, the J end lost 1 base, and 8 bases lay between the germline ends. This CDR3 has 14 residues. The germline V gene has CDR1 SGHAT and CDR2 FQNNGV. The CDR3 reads CASSFGLRTDTQYF. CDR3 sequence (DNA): TGTGCCAGCAGCTTCGGACTGCGCACAGATACGCAGTATTTT.

DNA of the CDR3: TGTGCCAGCAGCCCCCGGGGACCCTACGAGCAGTACTTC. It encodes CASSPRGPYEQYF. V usage is TRBV11-2 and J usage is TRBJ2-7; TRBD1 or TRBD2 may be the D gene (5 bases each). The CDR3 runs to 13 residues. Germline CDR1 and CDR2: SGHAT and FQNNGV. Trimming left V 5 bases short and J 2 bases short, with 10 bases between. The variable domain in full, completed from reference TRBV11-2 and TRBJ2-7, reads EAGVAQSPRYKIIEKRQSVAFWCNPISGHATLYWYQQILGQGPKLLIQFQNNGVVDDSQLPKDRFSAERLKGVDSTLKIQPAKLEDSAVYLCASSPRGPYEQYFGPGTRLTVT.